A selection of T cell receptor beta chains follows, all from one sample in a study of identical twins. TCRdb independently ran MiXCR on the 5' RACE reads; one entry per CDR3 protein. The sample comprises approximately 550,000 distinct CDR3 sequences, about 22% of which are singletons, and 0.48% rests with the top ten. These same data were also listed under a study on yellow fever vaccine responses in identical twins.

The sequenced material came from CD4+ T cells sorted from blood. These receptors were collected from a young woman in good health. The CDR3 runs from the conserved cysteine through the conserved F or W. D genes are given only for firm matches. Not every row has a clone size; where given, it reads once, few, many or a size class.

j_call,clone_size,d_call,v_call,cdr3_aa,cdr3_nt
TRBJ2-6,-,TRBD2,TRBV7-2,CASSPLAEGANVLTF,TGTGCCAGCAGTCCGCTAGCGGAAGGGGCCAACGTCCTGACTTTC
TRBJ1-5,few,-,TRBV18,CASSPTGAINQPQHF,TGTGCCAGCTCACCTACCGGGGCAATCAATCAGCCCCAGCATTTT
TRBJ2-4,once,-,TRBV19,CASRSRGPTKNIQYF,TGTGCCAGTAGAAGCAGGGGTCCGACCAAAAACATTCAGTACTTC
TRBJ2-5,-,-,TRBV27,CASSLSWGRQETQYF,TGTGCCAGCAGTTTATCGTGGGGCCGACAAGAGACCCAGTACTTC
TRBJ2-1,-,TRBD2,TRBV24-1,CATSNGASGYNEQFF,TGTGCCACCAGTAACGGGGCTAGCGGATACAATGAGCAGTTCTTC
TRBJ2-7,few,TRBD2,TRBV20-1,CSASTSGSPYEQYF,TGCAGTGCCTCCACTAGCGGGAGTCCCTACGAGCAGTACTTC
TRBJ1-2,-,TRBD1,TRBV20-1,CSATGGQKIYGYTF,TGCAGTGCTACCGGGGGACAGAAAATCTATGGCTACACCTTC
TRBJ2-4,many,-,TRBV28,CASGIGAGRNIQYF,TGTGCCAGCGGTATTGGGGCAGGGAGGAACATTCAGTACTTC
TRBJ2-5,many,TRBD1,TRBV5-6,CASSQQGGRQETQYF,TGTGCCAGCAGCCAACAGGGGGGACGCCAAGAGACCCAGTACTTC
TRBJ2-1,-,TRBD2,TRBV5-1,CASSLDRGTSGNNEQFF,TGCGCCAGCAGCTTGGATCGGGGGACTAGCGGGAATAATGAGCAGTTCTTC
TRBJ2-5,-,-,TRBV12-3/TRBV12-4,CASSFRAGGTQYF,TGTGCCAGCAGTTTCAGGGCCGGGGGGACCCAGTACTTC